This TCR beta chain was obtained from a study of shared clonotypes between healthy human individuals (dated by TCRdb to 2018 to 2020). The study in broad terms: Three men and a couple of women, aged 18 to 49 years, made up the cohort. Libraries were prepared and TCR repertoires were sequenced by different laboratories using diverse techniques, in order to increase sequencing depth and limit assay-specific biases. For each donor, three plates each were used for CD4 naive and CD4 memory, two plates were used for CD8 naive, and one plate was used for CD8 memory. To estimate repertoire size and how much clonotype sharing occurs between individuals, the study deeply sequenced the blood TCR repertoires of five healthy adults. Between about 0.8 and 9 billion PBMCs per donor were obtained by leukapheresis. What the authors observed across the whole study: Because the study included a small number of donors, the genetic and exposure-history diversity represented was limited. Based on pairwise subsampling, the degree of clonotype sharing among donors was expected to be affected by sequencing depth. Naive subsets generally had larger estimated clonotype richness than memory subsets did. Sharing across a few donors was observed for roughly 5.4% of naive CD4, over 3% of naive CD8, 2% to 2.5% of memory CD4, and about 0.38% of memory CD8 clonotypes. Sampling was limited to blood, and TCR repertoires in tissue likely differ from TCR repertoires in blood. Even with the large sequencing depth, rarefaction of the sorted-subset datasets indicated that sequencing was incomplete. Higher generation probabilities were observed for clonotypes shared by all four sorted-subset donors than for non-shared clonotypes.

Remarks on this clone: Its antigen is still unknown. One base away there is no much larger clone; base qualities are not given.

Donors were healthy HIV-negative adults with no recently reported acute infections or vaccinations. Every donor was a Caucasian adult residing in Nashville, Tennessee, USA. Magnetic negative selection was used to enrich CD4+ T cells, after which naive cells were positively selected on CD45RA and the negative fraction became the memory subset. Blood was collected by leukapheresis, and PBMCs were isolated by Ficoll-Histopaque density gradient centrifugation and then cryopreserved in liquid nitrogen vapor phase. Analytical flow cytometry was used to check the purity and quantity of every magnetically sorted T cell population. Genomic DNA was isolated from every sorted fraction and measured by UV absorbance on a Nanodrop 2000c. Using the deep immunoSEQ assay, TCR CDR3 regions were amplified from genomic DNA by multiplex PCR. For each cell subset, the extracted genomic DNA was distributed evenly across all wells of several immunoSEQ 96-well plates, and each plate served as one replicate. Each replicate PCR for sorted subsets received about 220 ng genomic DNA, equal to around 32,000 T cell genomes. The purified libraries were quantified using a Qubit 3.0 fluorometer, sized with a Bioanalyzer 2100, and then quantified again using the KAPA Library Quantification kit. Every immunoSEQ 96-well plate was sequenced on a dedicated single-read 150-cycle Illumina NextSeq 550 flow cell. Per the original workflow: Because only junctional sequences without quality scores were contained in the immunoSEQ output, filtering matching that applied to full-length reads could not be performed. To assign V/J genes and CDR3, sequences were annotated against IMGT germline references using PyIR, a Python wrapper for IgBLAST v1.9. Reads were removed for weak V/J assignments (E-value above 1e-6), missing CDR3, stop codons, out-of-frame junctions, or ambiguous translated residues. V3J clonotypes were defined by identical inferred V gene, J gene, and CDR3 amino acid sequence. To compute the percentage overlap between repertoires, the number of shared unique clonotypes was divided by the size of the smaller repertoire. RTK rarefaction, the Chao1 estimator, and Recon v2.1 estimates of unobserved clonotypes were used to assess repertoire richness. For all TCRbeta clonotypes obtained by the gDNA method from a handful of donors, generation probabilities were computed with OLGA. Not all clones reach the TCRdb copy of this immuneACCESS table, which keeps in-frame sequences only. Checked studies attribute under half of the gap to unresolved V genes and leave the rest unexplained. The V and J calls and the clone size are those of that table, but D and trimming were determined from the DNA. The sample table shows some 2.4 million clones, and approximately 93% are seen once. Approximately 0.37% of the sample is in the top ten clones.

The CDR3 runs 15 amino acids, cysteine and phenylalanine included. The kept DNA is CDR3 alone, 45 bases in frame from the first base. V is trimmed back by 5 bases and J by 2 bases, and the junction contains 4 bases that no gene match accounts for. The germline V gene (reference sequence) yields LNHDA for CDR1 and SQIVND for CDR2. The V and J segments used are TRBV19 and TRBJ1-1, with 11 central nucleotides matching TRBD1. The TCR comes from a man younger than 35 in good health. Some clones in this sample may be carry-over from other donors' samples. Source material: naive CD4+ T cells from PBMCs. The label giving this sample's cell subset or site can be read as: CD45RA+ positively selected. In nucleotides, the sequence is TGTGCCAGTAGTGTGGGACAGGGGGACAACACTGAAGCTTTCTTT. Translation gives CASSVGQGDNTEAFF.